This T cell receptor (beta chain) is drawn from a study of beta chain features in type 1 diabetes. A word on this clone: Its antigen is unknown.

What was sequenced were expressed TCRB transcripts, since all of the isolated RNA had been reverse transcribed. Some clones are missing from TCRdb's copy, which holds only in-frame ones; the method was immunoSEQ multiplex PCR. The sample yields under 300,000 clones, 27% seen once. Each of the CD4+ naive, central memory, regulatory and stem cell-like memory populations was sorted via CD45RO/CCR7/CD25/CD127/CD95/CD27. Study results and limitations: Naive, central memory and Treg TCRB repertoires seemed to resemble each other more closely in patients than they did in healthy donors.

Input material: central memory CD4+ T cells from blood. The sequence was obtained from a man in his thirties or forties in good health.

This CDR3 reads CAWSIQTNYGYTF. The DNA for the CDR3 is TGTGCCTGGTCAATACAGACAAACTATGGCTACACCTTC. The rearrangement joins TRBV30 to TRBJ1-2; D unclear. CDR1 GTSNPN and CDR2 SVGIG come from the germline V gene (reference sequence). The germline V and J ends were trimmed by 5 bases and 2 bases, with 12 bases remaining between them. The CDR3 has 13 amino acids. The entire variable domain, with the rest obtained from reference TRBV30 and TRBJ1-2, is as follows: SQTIHQWPATLVQPVGSPLSLECTVEGTSNPNLYWYRQAAGRGLQLLFYSVGIGQISSEVPQNLSASRPQDRQFILSSKKLLLSDSGFYLCAWSIQTNYGYTFGSGTRLTVV.